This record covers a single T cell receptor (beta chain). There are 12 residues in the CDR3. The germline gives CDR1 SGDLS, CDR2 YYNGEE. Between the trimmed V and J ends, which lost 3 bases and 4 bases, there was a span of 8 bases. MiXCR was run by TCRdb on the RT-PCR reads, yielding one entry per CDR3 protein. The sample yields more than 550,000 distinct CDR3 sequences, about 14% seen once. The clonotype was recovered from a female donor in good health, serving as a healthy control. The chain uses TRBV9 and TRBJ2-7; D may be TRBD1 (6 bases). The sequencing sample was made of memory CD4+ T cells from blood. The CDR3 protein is CASSARGYEQYF. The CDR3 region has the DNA TGTGCCAGCAGCGCCAGGGGATACGAGCAGTACTTC.